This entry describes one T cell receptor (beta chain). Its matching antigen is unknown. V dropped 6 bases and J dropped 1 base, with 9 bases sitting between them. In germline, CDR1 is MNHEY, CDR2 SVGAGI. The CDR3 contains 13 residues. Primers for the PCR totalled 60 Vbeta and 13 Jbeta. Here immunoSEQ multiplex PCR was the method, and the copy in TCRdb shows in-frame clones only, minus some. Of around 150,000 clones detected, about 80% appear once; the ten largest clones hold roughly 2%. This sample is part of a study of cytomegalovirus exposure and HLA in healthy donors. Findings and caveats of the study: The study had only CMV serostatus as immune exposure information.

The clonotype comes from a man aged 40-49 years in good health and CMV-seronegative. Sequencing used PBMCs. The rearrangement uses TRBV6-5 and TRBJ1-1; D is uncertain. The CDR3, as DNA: TGTGCCAGCAGCCTCGTCCGGAACACTGAAGCTTTCTTT. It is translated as CASSLVRNTEAFF.